This TCR beta chain originates from a study of T cell responses to AZD1222 COVID-19 vaccine. Sequencing used immunoSEQ multiplex PCR; TCRdb keeps in-frame clones, though not all of them. The sample contains approximately 200,000 clones, 85% to 95% of which appear only once. A word on this clone: The antigen is not known. A junction end diverges from the germline sequence, so it may reflect a read error.

There are 15 residues in the CDR3. Looked up from germline, CDR1 is SGHRS and CDR2 is YFSETQ. Study findings and constraints: Clonal diversity was possibly underestimated, and the donors were mostly white British, with more females.

This receptor was obtained from an adult who received the AZD1222 COVID-19 vaccine. V gene TRBV5-1 combines with J gene TRBJ2-5; either TRBD1 or TRBD2 may fit D (6 bases each). The specimen comprised peripheral blood, sampled 28 days after the second AZD1222 dose. The CDR3 nucleotides are TGCGCCAGCAGCCCCGGGTGGCGGGGACAAGAGCCCCAGTACTTC. Translating it yields CASSPGWRGQEPQYF. The full variable domain, completed using reference TRBV5-1 and TRBJ2-5, is KAGVTQTPRYLIKTRGQQVTLSCSPISGHRSVSWYQQTPGQGLQFLFEYFSETQRNKGNFPGRFSGRQFSNSRSEMNVSTLELGDSALYLCASSPGWRGQEPQYFGPGTRLLVL.